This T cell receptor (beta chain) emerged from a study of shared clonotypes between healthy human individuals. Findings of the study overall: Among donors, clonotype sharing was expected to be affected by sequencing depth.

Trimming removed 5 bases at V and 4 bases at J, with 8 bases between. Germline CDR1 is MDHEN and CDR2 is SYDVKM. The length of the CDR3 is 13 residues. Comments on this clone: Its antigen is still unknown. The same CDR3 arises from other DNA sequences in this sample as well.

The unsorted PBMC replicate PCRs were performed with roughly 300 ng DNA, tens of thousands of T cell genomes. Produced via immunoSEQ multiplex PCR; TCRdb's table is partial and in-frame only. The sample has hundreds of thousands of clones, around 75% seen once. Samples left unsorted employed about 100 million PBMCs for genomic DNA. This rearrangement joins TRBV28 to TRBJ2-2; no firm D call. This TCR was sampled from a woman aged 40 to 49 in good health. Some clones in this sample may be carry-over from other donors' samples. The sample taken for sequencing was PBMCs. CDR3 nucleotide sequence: TGTGCCAGCAGTCCCCTGACCACCGGGGAGCTGTTTTTT. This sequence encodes CASSPLTTGELFF.